The rows below give T cell receptor beta chains drawn from one sample of a study of OX40 agonist ivuxolimab in advanced cancers. Libraries were prepared by immunoSEQ multiplex PCR; TCRdb keeps only in-frame clonotypes and omits some of them. The repertoire includes more than 60,000 clones, about four fifths of them detected once, and around 30% sits in the top ten. Here the sequenced sample was CD4+ or CD8+ T cells sorted from blood, taken in a trial of the OX40 agonist ivuxolimab. These receptors were taken from an adult with an advanced solid tumor such as melanoma, head and neck, liver or kidney cancer. Each CDR3 is given with its conserved first and last residue. A D gene is named only where the DNA matches it firmly. Clone size is stated in some rows and not others, as once, few, many or a class when expanded.

>14|NA|TRBV19|NA|TRBJ2-7
CASKSRWSAYEQYF
TGTGCCAGTAAGTCAAGGTGGTCTGCTTACGAGCAGTACTTC
>13|NA|TRBV6-1|NA|TRBJ2-5
CASSVKIQETQYF
TGTGCCAGCAGTGTAAAGATTCAAGAGACCCAGTACTTC
>13|NA|TRBV15|few|TRBJ1-1
CATSWDPNTEAFF
TGTGCCACCAGCTGGGATCCGAACACTGAAGCTTTCTTT
>12|NA|TRBV4-2|few|TRBJ1-4
CASSVGYEKLFF
TGTGCCAGCAGCGTGGGGTATGAAAAACTGTTTTTT
>15|NA|TRBV4-1|NA|TRBJ1-2
CASSQESNRNYGYTF
TGCGCCAGCAGCCAAGAGTCGAACAGAAACTATGGCTACACCTTC
>14|NA|TRBV18|NA|TRBJ1-5
CASSPGGGHQPQHF
TGTGCCAGCTCACCAGGCGGGGGCCATCAGCCCCAGCATTTT
>14|NA|TRBV7-8|NA|TRBJ2-7
CASSLSGAQNEQYF
TGTGCCAGCAGCTTGTCGGGGGCGCAGAACGAGCAGTACTTC
>12|NA|TRBV29-1|NA|TRBJ2-1
CSGDPGGNEQFF
TGCAGCGGTGACCCTGGTGGCAATGAGCAGTTCTTC
>13|NA|TRBV6-1|NA|TRBJ1-1
CASSDNSFPEAFF
TGTGCCAGCAGTGATAACAGTTTCCCCGAAGCTTTCTTT
>19|TRBD1|TRBV15|NA|TRBJ1-3
CATSREGGTALFSGNTIYF
TGTGCCACCAGCAGAGAAGGGGGGACAGCCCTTTTCTCTGGAAACACCATATATTTT
>15|TRBD1|TRBV6-1|NA|TRBJ1-1
CASSEDRLGLPEAFF
TGTGCCAGCAGTGAGGACAGGTTGGGTTTGCCTGAAGCTTTCTTT
>13|NA|TRBV19|NA|TRBJ1-4
CATGTTQNEKLFF
TGTGCCACCGGGACAACCCAGAATGAAAAACTGTTTTTT
>10|NA|TRBV10-3|once|TRBJ1-5
CAITDQPQHF
TGTGCCATCACGGATCAGCCCCAGCATTTT
>13|NA|TRBV28|NA|TRBJ1-1
CASSFSGNTEAFF
TGTGCCAGCAGTTTTTCAGGGAACACTGAAGCTTTCTTT
>17|NA|TRBV5-1|NA|TRBJ1-3
CASSLSVGLSSGNTIYF
TGCGCCAGCAGCTTGAGTGTGGGGTTAAGCTCTGGAAACACCATATATTTT
>16|TRBD1|TRBV5-1|once|TRBJ2-2
CASSLGDSWKTGELFF
TGCGCCAGCAGCTTGGGGGACAGCTGGAAGACCGGGGAGCTGTTTTTT
>14|TRBD1|TRBV9|NA|TRBJ1-6
CASSVGTANSPLHF
TGTGCCAGCAGCGTGGGGACAGCGAATTCACCCCTCCACTTT
>14|NA|TRBV15|NA|TRBJ2-7
CATSQARDSIEQYF
TGTGCCACCAGTCAAGCCAGAGACAGCATCGAGCAGTACTTC
>14|NA|TRBV5-1|few|TRBJ2-2
CASSTTTNTGELFF
TGCGCCAGCAGCACGACCACGAACACCGGGGAGCTGTTTTTT
>15|NA|TRBV6-5|NA|TRBJ2-5
CASSWTGPAGETQYF
TGTGCCAGCAGTTGGACAGGGCCAGCGGGGGAGACCCAGTACTTC
>15|TRBD1|TRBV30|NA|TRBJ2-4
CAWKRDSLAKNIQYF
TGTGCCTGGAAGAGGGACAGCCTAGCCAAAAACATTCAGTACTTC
>17|TRBD1|TRBV19|NA|TRBJ1-2
CASTRRQGDISNYGYTF
TGTGCCAGTACCCGACGACAGGGGGATATTTCTAACTATGGCTACACCTTC
>15|NA|TRBV5-4|NA|TRBJ2-1
CASSGLVAGDNEQFF
TGTGCCAGCAGTGGGTTGGTAGCCGGCGACAATGAGCAGTTCTTC
>13|NA|TRBV2|few|TRBJ2-5
CASSEARWETQYF
TGTGCCAGCAGTGAAGCCAGATGGGAGACCCAGTACTTC
>15|TRBD1|TRBV30|NA|TRBJ1-2
CAWSLGQGVGYGYTF
TGTGCCTGGAGTCTAGGACAGGGGGTAGGGTATGGCTACACCTTC
>16|TRBD1|TRBV15|NA|TRBJ1-4
CATSSSLGTGPEKLFF
TGTGCCACCAGCAGTTCACTAGGGACAGGGCCTGAAAAACTGTTTTTT
>14|NA|TRBV6-5|NA|TRBJ1-1
CASSYGGSSTEAFF
TGTGCCAGCAGTTACGGGGGGTCAAGCACTGAAGCTTTCTTT
>15|TRBD2|TRBV4-2|NA|TRBJ2-7
CASSRTSGHSYEQYF
TGTGCCAGCAGCCGGACTAGCGGGCACTCCTACGAGCAGTACTTC
>11|NA|TRBV6-6|NA|TRBJ1-5
CASSHNQPQHF
TGTGCCAGCAGCCACAATCAGCCCCAGCATTTT
>15|TRBD2|TRBV7-2|NA|TRBJ2-3
CASSQGLVSTDTQYF
TGTGCCAGCAGCCAAGGACTAGTTTCCACAGATACGCAGTATTTT
>14|TRBD1|TRBV29-1|NA|TRBJ2-1
CSILTGVRYNEQFF
TGCAGCATATTGACAGGGGTCAGATACAATGAGCAGTTCTTC
>15|NA|TRBV12-5|NA|TRBJ1-3
CASGLVGTPGNTIYF
TGTGCTAGTGGTTTGGTCGGGACTCCTGGAAACACCATATATTTT
>18|TRBD2|TRBV5-4|NA|TRBJ2-7
CASSLAVGLAAYSYEQYF
TGTGCCAGCAGCTTGGCCGTCGGACTAGCGGCCTATTCCTACGAGCAGTACTTC
>15|NA|TRBV5-1|NA|TRBJ2-1
CASSRGGSIGNEQFF
TGCGCCAGCAGCCGCGGGGGCTCCATTGGGAATGAGCAGTTCTTC
>13|NA|TRBV10-2|few|TRBJ2-2
CASREGNTGELFF
TGCGCCAGCAGGGAAGGAAACACCGGGGAGCTGTTTTTT
>13|NA|TRBV18|NA|TRBJ1-3
CASSPTSGNTIYF
TGTGCCAGCTCACCGACTTCTGGAAACACCATATATTTT
>17|NA|TRBV30|NA|TRBJ2-7
CAWSVRRPSPIRHEQYF
TGTGCCTGGAGTGTGAGACGCCCTAGCCCCATCCGTCACGAGCAGTACTTC
>14|NA|TRBV18|NA|TRBJ2-7
CASSPPFQGHEQYF
TGTGCCAGCTCACCACCGTTCCAGGGCCACGAGCAGTACTTC
>14|NA|TRBV5-1|NA|TRBJ1-3
CASSLGFSGNTIYF
TGCGCCAGCAGCTTGGGATTCTCTGGAAACACCATATATTTT
>15|TRBD2|TRBV6-5|NA|TRBJ2-5
CASSYSTSGKETQYF
TGTGCCAGCAGTTACTCGACTAGCGGAAAAGAGACCCAGTACTTC
>16|NA|TRBV19|NA|TRBJ1-5
CASSMTPASSNQPQHF
TGTGCCAGTAGTATGACCCCGGCCAGTAGCAATCAGCCCCAGCATTTT
>15|NA|TRBV5-1|NA|TRBJ1-4
CASSLEKRTNEKLFF
TGCGCCAGCAGCTTGGAAAAACGAACGAATGAAAAACTGTTTTTT
>15|NA|TRBV5-4|NA|TRBJ2-3
CASSKEGQHTDTQYF
TGTGCCAGCAGCAAGGAGGGACAGCACACAGATACGCAGTATTTT
>13|NA|TRBV5-5|NA|TRBJ1-5
CASSSDTDQPQHF
TGTGCCAGCAGCTCAGACACGGATCAGCCCCAGCATTTT
>14|TRBD1|TRBV19|NA|TRBJ2-7
CASSLGQSSYEQYF
TGTGCCAGTAGCCTGGGACAGAGTTCCTACGAGCAGTACTTC